What follows are 21 T cell receptor beta chains derived from one specimen sequenced in a study of T cells in Graves' hyperthyroidism and ophthalmopathy. Amplification yielded TCR beta CDR3 regions, with RNA transcripts as the source. HTBI primers drove first-round RT-PCR of the TCR CDR3. MiXCR was run by TCRdb on the multiplex PCR reads, yielding one entry per CDR3 protein. The sample shows some 370,000 distinct CDR3 sequences, more than 13% of them seen only once. Sequencing was performed on blood. The receptors stem from a man between 45 and 60 years old with Graves' ophthalmopathy.

The chain couples TRBV20-1 to TRBJ1-1, with D possibly TRBD1 on 5 matching bases. The CDR3 length is 15 residues. CDR1 is DFQATT, CDR2 SNEGSKA, per germline (reference sequence). Trimming took 6 bases from V and 6 from J, leaving 23 bases between them. CDR3 nucleotides: TGCAGTGCCGCAGGCACCGGGACCACCGCGGCTGAAGCTTTCTTT. Translating gives CSAAGTGTTAAEAFF.

This chain connects TRBV5-6 to TRBJ1-2; tentatively, D is TRBD1 (5 bases). Trimming took off 0 bases at V and 0 bases at J, with 9 bases between the two ends. Germline-derived CDR1 and CDR2 are SGHDT and YYEEEE. The CDR3 runs 15 residues. CDR3 loop: CASSLVGATNYGYTF. The CDR3 nucleotides read TGTGCCAGCAGCTTGGTCGGGGCCACTAACTATGGCTACACCTTC.

This chain joins TRBV11-1 and TRBJ1-1; 7 bases match TRBD1. V gave up 5 bases and J gave up 5 bases; unmatched junction bases: 11. CDR3 size: 15 residues. CDR1 and CDR2 from the germline V gene are SGHAT and FQDESV (reference sequence). In DNA, the CDR3 is TGTGCCAGCAGCCCCCAGGTAGGGGGCTCAACTGAAGCTTTCTTT. This sequence encodes CASSPQVGGSTEAFF.

There are a few counts of this clonotype. The chain joins TRBV19 to TRBJ2-7; D is perhaps TRBD2 (6 bases). Germline assignment: CDR1 LNHDA and CDR2 SQIVND (reference sequence). Trimming removed 5 bases from V and 2 bases from J, with 13 bases in between. This CDR3 is 14 amino acids long. CDR3 loop: CASSSGTYTYEQYF. CDR3 in DNA: TGTGCCAGTAGTTCCGGGACTTATACCTACGAGCAGTACTTC.

This clonotype was seen many times. The chain carries TRBV11-2 and TRBJ2-5; 7 nucleotides match TRBD1. V was clipped by 4 bases and J by 5 bases; unmatched bases: 13. The CDR3 extends over 16 amino acids. Germline values: CDR1 SGHAT, CDR2 FQNNGV. The CDR3 loop is CASSSLQDRAEETQYF. The DNA of the CDR3 is TGTGCCAGCAGCTCCCTCCAAGACAGGGCAGAGGAGACCCAGTACTTC.

This clonotype was counted at least ten times. The chain uses TRBV7-9 and TRBJ1-1; no clear D. V gave up 1 base and J gave up 5 bases, with 11 bases separating them. This CDR3 contains 14 residues. The germline V gene has CDR1 SEHNR and CDR2 FQNEAQ (reference sequence). The CDR3 sequence: CASSLVEGLTEAFF. CDR3 nucleotide sequence: TGTGCCAGCAGCTTAGTTGAGGGTTTGACTGAAGCTTTCTTT.

This clonotype turned up a few times. This sequence joins TRBV19 and TRBJ2-2, with D maybe TRBD1 (6 bases). The length of the CDR3 is 14 residues. Between the trimmed V and J ends, which lost 4 bases and 8 bases, there was a span of 14 bases. The germline gives CDR1 LNHDA, CDR2 SQIVND (reference sequence). In DNA form, the CDR3 reads TGTGCCAGTAGTAAGAGTGGGGGCGAAGGGGAGCTGTTTTTT. It specifies CASSKSGGEGELFF.

This clonotype has ten or more counts. The chain is built from TRBV30 and TRBJ1-1; D unclear. The CDR3 runs 11 residues. The V and J ends lost 4 bases and 0 bases respectively, with 3 bases between them. Germline V gene sequence: CDR1 GTSNPN, CDR2 SVGIG (reference sequence). In nucleotides, the CDR3 is TGTGCCTGGACCTTGAACACTGAAGCTTTCTTT. This gives the protein CAWTLNTEAFF.

This clonotype was seen at least ten times. The rearrangement uses TRBV6-1 and TRBJ2-5; perhaps TRBD1 as D (5 bases). The CDR3 runs 15 residues. Germline V gene data show CDR1 as MNHNS and CDR2 as SASEGT. V lost 2 bases and J 1 base, leaving 11 bases between the germline ends. The CDR3 sequence is CASSEWWQGQETQYF. In nucleotides, the CDR3 is TGTGCCAGCAGTGAATGGTGGCAGGGCCAAGAGACCCAGTACTTC.

The table lists this clonotype with many counts. This chain uses TRBV11-2 with TRBJ2-1; D is possibly TRBD2 (6 bases). There are 12 residues in the CDR3. V lost 1 base and J lost 9, with 7 bases in between. Germline CDR1 is SGHAT and CDR2 is FQNNGV. Here the CDR3 DNA reads TGTGCCAGCAGCTTAGGTAGCGGTGAGCAGTTCTTC. Translated, it gives CASSLGSGEQFF.

CDR3 sequence (DNA): TGTGCCATGCAACAGGGTACTGGGGCCAACGTCCTGACTTTC. Its protein product is CAMQQGTGANVLTF. The V and J genes are TRBV10-3 and TRBJ2-6; D perhaps matches TRBD1 (6 bases). The V end lost 9 bases, the J end lost 2 bases, and 11 bases lay between the germline ends. Germline V gene lookup returns CDR1 ENHRY and CDR2 SYGVKD. This CDR3 has 14 residues.

This clonotype was picked up a small number of times. The chain has TRBV18 and TRBJ2-3; the match to TRBD2 covers 7 bases. The CDR3 has 14 residues. Germline V gives CDR1 KGHSH, CDR2 LQKENI. The V gene end was trimmed by 4 bases and the J gene end by 2 bases; junction bases not matched to a gene: 3. Written as DNA, the CDR3 is TGTGCCAGCTCACTCGGACTAGTCACAGATACGCAGTATTTT. Amino acids: CASSLGLVTDTQYF. Together with reference TRBV18 and TRBJ2-3, the CDR3 gives the full variable domain: NAGVMQNPRHLVRRRGQEARLRCSPMKGHSHVYWYRQLPEEGLKFMVYLQKENIIDESGMPKERFSAEFPKEGPSILRIQQVVRGDSAAYFCASSLGLVTDTQYFGPGTRLTVL.

This clonotype showed up many times. The V call is TRBV2, the J call TRBJ1-4, with D unresolved. Germline CDR1 and CDR2: SNHLY and FYNNEI. Trimming pared 6 bases from V and 3 bases from J, leaving 11 bases between. The CDR3 has 14 residues. The CDR3 sequence: CASRSPYANEKLFF. The CDR3, as DNA: TGTGCCAGCAGGTCGCCTTATGCTAATGAAAAACTGTTTTTT.

Details on this clonotype: The junction and the germline gene differ at one end; a read error may be behind it. J is TRBJ1-1 and V is TRBV14; D not resolved. This CDR3 is built from 13 residues. Germline-derived CDR1 and CDR2 are SGHDN and FVKESK. CDR3 region: CASSQIGNTEASF. CDR3 nucleotides: TGTGCCAGCAGCCAAATAGGGAACACTGAAGCTTCCTTT.

This clonotype has a count of ten or more. V is TRBV12-3 or TRBV12-4 and J is TRBJ2-5; no firm D call. This CDR3 spans 11 amino acids. V was shortened by 3 bases and J by 6 bases, with 5 bases between the two germline ends. The DNA for the CDR3 is TGTGCCAGCAGTTTTGCTCAGACCCAGTACTTC. Translating it yields CASSFAQTQYF.

This clonotype was seen at least ten times. This chain links TRBV29-1 with TRBJ2-3; D might be TRBD1 (5 bases). V shed 3 bases and J shed 4 bases, with 8 bases lying between them. The length of the CDR3 is 12 residues. Germline assignment: CDR1 SQVTM and CDR2 ANQGSEA. The DNA for the CDR3 is TGCAGCGTTGAGTCAGGGCCAGATACGCAGTATTTT. Its protein is CSVESGPDTQYF.

This clonotype was detected many times. The genes are TRBV7-6 and TRBJ2-5; D assignment may be TRBD1 or TRBD2 (7 bases each). The length of the CDR3 is 15 residues. Germline loops: CDR1 SGHVS, CDR2 FNYEAQ. V was cut by 5 bases and J by 1 base, with 14 bases left in between. The DNA for the CDR3 is TGTGCCAGCAGCGCAGGGGGGGCTACCCAAGAGACCCAGTACTTC. It yields the protein CASSAGGATQETQYF.

This clonotype was seen many times. The chain recombines TRBV3-1 with TRBJ2-1; 11 bases agree with TRBD2. Germline loops: CDR1 LGHDT, CDR2 YNNKEL (reference sequence). V lost 4 bases to trimming and J lost 6 bases; unmatched junction nucleotides: 8. This CDR3 has 16 amino acids. The CDR3 DNA reads TGTGCCAGCAGCCCCGTTCTAGCGGGAGGTTTCAATGAGCAGTTCTTC. Encoded protein: CASSPVLAGGFNEQFF.

This clonotype was recorded at least ten times. V and J are TRBV27 and TRBJ2-1; 7 bases line up with TRBD1. V lost 3 bases to trimming and J lost 7 bases; unmatched junction nucleotides: 9. Germline loops: CDR1 MNHEY, CDR2 SMNVEV (reference sequence). The CDR3 loop spans 15 amino acids. Here the CDR3 reads CASSLKGAFQNEQFF. The CDR3 DNA sequence: TGTGCCAGCAGTTTGAAGGGGGCGTTTCAAAATGAGCAGTTCTTC.

Many counts were recorded for this clonotype. The V gene is TRBV30, the J gene TRBJ2-7, with 7 bases fitting TRBD2. V lost 0 bases, J lost 3 bases, and 5 bases stayed unmatched. The CDR3 spans 14 residues. Per germline, CDR1 GTSNPN and CDR2 SVGIG (reference sequence). The CDR3 protein is CAWSVWEGYYEQYF. The CDR3 DNA sequence: TGTGCCTGGAGTGTCTGGGAGGGGTACTACGAGCAGTACTTC.

The sample holds many counts of this clonotype. The J gene is TRBJ2-1, the V gene TRBV30; 8 nucleotides match TRBD1. The CDR3 has 17 amino acids. The germline CDR1 and CDR2 sequences are GTSNPN and SVGIG (reference sequence). V shed 3 bases, J shed 7 bases, and the junction held 17 bases outside the gene matches. For the CDR3, the DNA is TGTGCCTGGAGAAAGACAAGGACAGGGAAAAACGTGAATGAGCAGTTCTTC. It translates to CAWRKTRTGKNVNEQFF.